This record covers a single T cell receptor beta chain. How the authors handled the data: From reference gene primer amplification, estimates of nucleated cell counts were derived. The data were produced by immunoSEQ multiplex PCR, yet TCRdb's version contains in-frame clones alone and is incomplete. The V and J calls and clone size were taken over from that table, and D and trimming were inferred from the DNA. The table shows a few hundred thousand clones, with about 90% occurring only once. These data are taken from a study of blood T cell repertoires in COVID-19. On the study more broadly: Samples taken during acute and convalescent COVID-19 were collected in the United States, Italy and Spain. Sources were T cells, B-cell-depleted T cells, or PBMCs; the material itself was cDNA or gDNA.

During active infection, Seattle patients enrolled and were then monitored through disease. Sequencing was done on a sample of peripheral blood. This sequence was found in a woman in her seventies with COVID-19, enrolled during active disease.

This CDR3 is CASRGQGSYEQYF. The CDR3 region has the DNA TGTGCCAGCAGGGGACAGGGCAGCTACGAGCAGTACTTC. The chain recombines TRBV6-5 with TRBJ2-7; TRBD1 aligns across 9 bases. The V and J ends lost 6 bases and 3 bases, in that order; junction bases with no gene match: 3. This CDR3 has 13 residues. The germline CDR1 and CDR2 sequences are MNHEY and SVGAGI.